The 15 T cell receptor beta chains given below trace back to one sample, sequenced in a study of cytomegalovirus exposure and HLA in healthy donors. A multiplex PCR was run with 60 Vbeta primers and 13 Jbeta primers. Sequenced by immunoSEQ multiplex PCR; TCRdb stores in-frame clones only, minus some. The sample shows about 160,000 clones, 80% to 90% of them seen only once. The material sequenced was PBMCs. The source is a woman aged 45-65 years in good health and CMV-seronegative.

V usage is TRBV6-4 and J usage is TRBJ1-2, with D maybe TRBD1 (5 bases). The V and J ends lost 4 bases and 5 bases respectively, with 11 bases between them. The CDR3 runs 13 residues. Germline loops: CDR1 MRHNA, CDR2 SNTAGT. CDR3 protein: CASSAGIGYGYTF. CDR3 nucleotides: TGTGCCAGCAGTGCAGGGATCGGATATGGCTACACCTTC.

The V and J genes are TRBV11-2 and TRBJ1-2; possibly TRBD1 for D (5 bases). Germline V CDR1 and CDR2: SGHAT, FQNNGV. Trimming stripped 5 bases from V and 11 bases from J, with 21 bases between. The CDR3 length is 14 residues. CDR3 DNA sequence: TGTGCCAGCAGCCTAGGCGCCGGGGCCGGGGGATACACCTTC. This gives the protein CASSLGAGAGGYTF.

In this sample, this clone turned up once. The chain recombines TRBV30 with TRBJ1-1, with D unclear. V shed 3 bases and J shed 0 bases, with 14 bases lying between them. The germline gives CDR1 GTSNPN, CDR2 SVGIG (reference sequence). This CDR3 comprises 15 residues. For the CDR3, the DNA is TGTGCCTGGAGACTCCCGGGGAGGGTGAACACTGAAGCTTTCTTT. Its protein is CAWRLPGRVNTEAFF.

V usage is TRBV10-3 and J usage is TRBJ2-5; D might be TRBD2 (7 bases). The DNA matches TRBJ2-7 better at its end, which makes the J call doubtful. Per the germline V gene, CDR1 is ENHRY and CDR2 is SYGVKD. The CDR3 sequence is 15 residues long. The CDR3: CAISESTGGPYEQYF. CDR3 coding DNA: TGTGCCATCAGTGAGTCTACGGGGGGCCCTTACGAGCAGTACTTC.

This clone has only a few counts. The genes are TRBV5-1 and TRBJ2-7; 9 nucleotides match TRBD1. J lost 5 bases, V lost 3 bases, and 6 bases had no gene match. The CDR3 has 14 amino acids. Per germline, CDR1 SGHRS and CDR2 YFSETQ. CDR3 coding DNA: TGCGCCAGCAGCTGGCCGGGACAGGGCAACGAGCAGTACTTC. Residues: CASSWPGQGNEQYF.

The chain links TRBV11-2 to TRBJ1-1; the match to TRBD1 covers 7 bases. The CDR3 covers 14 residues. Trimming at V came to 5 bases and at J to 1 base, leaving 4 bases not matched to a gene. Germline CDR1 SGHAT, CDR2 FQNNGV. The CDR3 here is CASSLWDRNTEAFF. CDR3 sequence (DNA): TGTGCCAGCAGCCTATGGGACAGGAACACTGAAGCTTTCTTT.

The V and J genes are TRBV10-3 and TRBJ2-5; a weak D match, TRBD1 (5 bases). The CDR3 spans 13 residues. Between the trimmed V and J ends, which lost 5 bases and 4 bases, there was a span of 11 bases. Germline lookup yields CDR1 ENHRY and CDR2 SYGVKD. The CDR3 nucleotides are TGTGCCATCAGTTGGGGCCTTTTAGAGACCCAGTACTTC. It specifies CAISWGLLETQYF.

This rearrangement joins TRBV9 to TRBJ2-3, with a possible D match to TRBD2 (5 bases). The CDR3 covers 16 residues. Germline V gene lookup returns CDR1 SGDLS and CDR2 YYNGEE. Trimming took off 8 bases at V and 1 base at J, with 20 bases between the two ends. CDR3 residues: CARSLLVGLGTDTQYF. CDR3 coding DNA: TGTGCCAGATCTTTACTAGTGGGGTTGGGCACAGATACGCAGTATTTT.

The genes are TRBV28 and TRBJ1-2; D is perhaps TRBD1 (5 bases). The V gene's germline CDR1 is MDHEN and CDR2 SYDVKM. CDR3 length: 13 residues. V shed 5 bases and J shed 4 bases, with 11 bases lying between them. Here the CDR3 reads CASSPGPGYGYTF. CDR3 nucleotide sequence: TGTGCCAGCAGTCCAGGGCCGGGCTATGGCTACACCTTC.

The rearrangement uses TRBV19 and TRBJ1-3, with a tentative D call TRBD1 (6 bases). Germline assignment: CDR1 LNHDA and CDR2 SQIVND (reference sequence). This CDR3 has 17 amino acids. Trimming cost V 7 bases and J 0 bases, with 19 bases left between them. The chain's CDR3 is CASNPLGQLRSGNTIYF. CDR3 bases: TGTGCCAGTAACCCCCTTGGACAGCTCCGCTCTGGAAACACCATATATTTT.

The chain couples TRBV19 to TRBJ2-3, with D perhaps TRBD2 (5 bases). The CDR3 runs to 15 residues. Germline loops: CDR1 LNHDA, CDR2 SQIVND (reference sequence). V lost 2 bases, J lost 4 bases, and 13 bases lay in between. DNA of the CDR3: TGTGCCAGTAGTATACGGGGAACGGAGGCAGATACGCAGTATTTT. Amino acids: CASSIRGTEADTQYF.

V and J are TRBV6-5 and TRBJ2-1; 11 nucleotides line up with TRBD2. The CDR3 is 16 residues long. Trimming at V came to 4 bases and at J to 9 bases, leaving 11 bases not matched to a gene. The germline V gene has CDR1 MNHEY and CDR2 SVGAGI. As DNA, the CDR3 is TGTGCCAGCAGTTCCCCGACTAGCGGGATAGTCGGTGAGCAGTTCTTC. Encoded protein: CASSSPTSGIVGEQFF.

The chain links TRBV30 to TRBJ2-7; 10 bases are shared with TRBD1. The CDR3 totals 13 residues. Germline lookup yields CDR1 GTSNPN and CDR2 SVGIG (reference sequence). Unmatched junction bases numbered 9, after V lost 5 bases and J lost 8 bases. Here the CDR3 reads CAWRPGQGRKQYF. The DNA of the CDR3 is TGTGCCTGGCGGCCGGGACAGGGGAGGAAGCAGTACTTC.

The chain couples TRBV30 to TRBJ2-7; D is unclear. Germline CDR1 is GTSNPN and CDR2 is SVGIG (reference sequence). Trimming took off 0 bases at V and 1 base at J, with 7 bases between the two ends. There are 13 residues in the CDR3. The CDR3 bases are TGTGCCTGGAGTGTAAGGAGTTCCTACGAGCAGTACTTC. Its translation: CAWSVRSSYEQYF.

The chain links TRBV28 to TRBJ2-7, with a possible D match to TRBD2 (5 bases). V gave up 3 bases and J gave up 7 bases, with 16 bases separating them. This CDR3 spans 14 amino acids. The germline gives CDR1 MDHEN, CDR2 SYDVKM. The CDR3 DNA reads as TGTGCCAGCAGTTTCCCCCCCTTCGGGAATGAGCAGTACTTC. Its protein is CASSFPPFGNEQYF.